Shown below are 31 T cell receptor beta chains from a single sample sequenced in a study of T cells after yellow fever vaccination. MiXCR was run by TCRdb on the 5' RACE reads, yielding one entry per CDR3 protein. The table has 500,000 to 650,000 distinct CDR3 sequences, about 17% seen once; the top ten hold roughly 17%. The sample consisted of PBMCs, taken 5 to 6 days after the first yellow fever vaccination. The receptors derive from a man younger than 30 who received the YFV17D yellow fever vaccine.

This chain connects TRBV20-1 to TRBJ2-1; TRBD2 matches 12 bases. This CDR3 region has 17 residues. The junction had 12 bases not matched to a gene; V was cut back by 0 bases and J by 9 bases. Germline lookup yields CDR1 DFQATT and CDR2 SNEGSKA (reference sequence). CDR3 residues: CSARDTLAGGIWFEQFF. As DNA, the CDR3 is TGCAGTGCTAGAGATACCCTAGCGGGGGGGATCTGGTTTGAGCAGTTCTTC.

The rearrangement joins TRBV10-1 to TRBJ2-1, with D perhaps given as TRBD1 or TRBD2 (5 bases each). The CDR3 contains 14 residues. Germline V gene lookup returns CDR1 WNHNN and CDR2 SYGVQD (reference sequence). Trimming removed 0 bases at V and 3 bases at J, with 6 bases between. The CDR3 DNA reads TGCGCCAGCAGTGAGTCGGGGGTCTACAATGAGCAGTTCTTC. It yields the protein CASSESGVYNEQFF.

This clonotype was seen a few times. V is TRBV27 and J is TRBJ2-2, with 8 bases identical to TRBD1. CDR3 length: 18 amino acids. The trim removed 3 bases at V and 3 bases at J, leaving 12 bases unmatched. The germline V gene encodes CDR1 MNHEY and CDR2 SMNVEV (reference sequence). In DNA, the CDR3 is TGTGCCAGCAGTTTCCCAGGGGGCGCCCCAGGGGACACCGGGGAGCTGTTTTTT. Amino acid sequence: CASSFPGGAPGDTGELFF.

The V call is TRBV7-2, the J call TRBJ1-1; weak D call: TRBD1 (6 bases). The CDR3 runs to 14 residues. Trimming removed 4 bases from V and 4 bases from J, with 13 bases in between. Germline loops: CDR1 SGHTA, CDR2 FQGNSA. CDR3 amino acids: CASSWGALGTEAFF. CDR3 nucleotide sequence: TGTGCCAGCAGCTGGGGGGCCCTAGGCACTGAAGCTTTCTTT.

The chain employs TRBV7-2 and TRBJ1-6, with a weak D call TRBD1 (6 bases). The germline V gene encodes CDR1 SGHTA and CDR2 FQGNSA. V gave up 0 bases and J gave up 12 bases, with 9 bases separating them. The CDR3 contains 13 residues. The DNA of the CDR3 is TGTGCCAGCAGCTTAGCGATCAGGGGACCCCTCCACTTT. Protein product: CASSLAIRGPLHF.

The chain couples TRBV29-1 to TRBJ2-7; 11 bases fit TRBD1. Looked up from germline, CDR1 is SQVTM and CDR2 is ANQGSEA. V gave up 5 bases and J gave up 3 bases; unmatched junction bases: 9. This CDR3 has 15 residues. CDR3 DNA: TGCAGCGTTCAACCCCGGGACAGGGGGTACTACGAGCAGTACTTC. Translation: CSVQPRDRGYYEQYF.

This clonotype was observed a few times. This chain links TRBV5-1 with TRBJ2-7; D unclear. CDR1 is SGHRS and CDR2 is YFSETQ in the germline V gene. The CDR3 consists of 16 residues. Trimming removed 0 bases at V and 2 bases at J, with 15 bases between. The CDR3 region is CASSLVVVNVPYEQYF. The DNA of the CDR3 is TGCGCCAGCAGCTTGGTGGTGGTAAACGTACCCTACGAGCAGTACTTC.

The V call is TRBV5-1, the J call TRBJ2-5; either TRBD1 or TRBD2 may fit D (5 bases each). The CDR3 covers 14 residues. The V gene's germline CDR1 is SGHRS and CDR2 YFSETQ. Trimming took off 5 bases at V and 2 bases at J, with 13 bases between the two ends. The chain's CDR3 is CASRFGTSQETQYF. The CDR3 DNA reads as TGCGCCAGCAGGTTCGGGACCTCACAAGAGACCCAGTACTTC.

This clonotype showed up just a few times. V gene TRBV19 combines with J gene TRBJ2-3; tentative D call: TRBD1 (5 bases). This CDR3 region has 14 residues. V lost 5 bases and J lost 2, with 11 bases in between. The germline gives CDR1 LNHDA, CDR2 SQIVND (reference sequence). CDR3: CASSVGHPTDTQYF. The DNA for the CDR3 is TGTGCCAGTAGTGTTGGACACCCCACAGATACGCAGTATTTT. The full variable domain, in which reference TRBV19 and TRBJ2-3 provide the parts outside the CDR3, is DGGITQSPKYLFRKEGQNVTLSCEQNLNHDAMYWYRQDPGQGLRLIYYSQIVNDFQKGDIAEGYSVSREKKESFPLTVTSAQKNPTAFYLCASSVGHPTDTQYFGPGTRLTVL.

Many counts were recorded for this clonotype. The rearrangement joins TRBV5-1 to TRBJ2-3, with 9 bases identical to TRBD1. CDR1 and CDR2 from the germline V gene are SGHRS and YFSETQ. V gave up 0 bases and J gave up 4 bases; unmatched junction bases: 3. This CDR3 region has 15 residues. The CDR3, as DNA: TGCGCCAGCAGCTTGGGGACAGGGGTCCCAGATACGCAGTATTTT. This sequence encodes CASSLGTGVPDTQYF.

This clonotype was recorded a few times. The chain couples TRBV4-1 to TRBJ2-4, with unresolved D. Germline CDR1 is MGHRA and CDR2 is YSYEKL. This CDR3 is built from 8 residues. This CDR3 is CAENIQYF. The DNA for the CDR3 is TGCGCGGAAAACATTCAGTACTTC.

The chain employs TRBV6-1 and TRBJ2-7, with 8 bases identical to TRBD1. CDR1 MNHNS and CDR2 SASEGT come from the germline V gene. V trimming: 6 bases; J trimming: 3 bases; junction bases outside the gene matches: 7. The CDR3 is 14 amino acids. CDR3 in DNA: TGTGCCAGCAGACAAAGCGGACAGGGCTACGAGCAGTACTTC. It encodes CASRQSGQGYEQYF.

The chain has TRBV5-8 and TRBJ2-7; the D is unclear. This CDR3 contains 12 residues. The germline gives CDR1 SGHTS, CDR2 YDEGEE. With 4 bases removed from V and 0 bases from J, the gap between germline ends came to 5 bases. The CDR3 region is CASSASSYEQYV. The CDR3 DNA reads TGTGCCAGCAGCGCCAGCTCCTACGAGCAGTACGTC.

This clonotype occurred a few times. CDR3 bases: TGTGCCAGCAGCTTTGACAGGGTTTCGACCAAAAACATTCAGTACTTC. It codes for CASSFDRVSTKNIQYF. The chain uses TRBV11-2 and TRBJ2-4, with 7 positions matching TRBD1. Germline assignment: CDR1 SGHAT and CDR2 FQNNGV. V lost 3 bases, J lost 2 bases, and 7 bases stayed unmatched. This CDR3 has 16 residues.

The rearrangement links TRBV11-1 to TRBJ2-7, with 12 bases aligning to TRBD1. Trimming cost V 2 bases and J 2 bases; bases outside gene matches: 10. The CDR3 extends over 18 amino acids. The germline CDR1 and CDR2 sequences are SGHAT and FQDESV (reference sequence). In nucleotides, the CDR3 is TGTGCCAGCAGCTTATTAACCGGGACAGGGGGCCAAGCCTACGAGCAGTACTTC. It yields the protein CASSLLTGTGGQAYEQYF.

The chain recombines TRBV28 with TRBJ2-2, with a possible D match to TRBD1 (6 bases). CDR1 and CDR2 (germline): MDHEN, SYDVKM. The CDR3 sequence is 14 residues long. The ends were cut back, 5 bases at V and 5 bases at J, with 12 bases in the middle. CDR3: CASSRAGQTGELFF. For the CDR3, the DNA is TGTGCCAGCAGTCGGGCCGGACAGACCGGGGAGCTGTTTTTT. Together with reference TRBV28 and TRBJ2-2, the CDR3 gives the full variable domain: DVKVTQSSRYLVKRTGEKVFLECVQDMDHENMFWYRQDPGLGLRLIYFSYDVKMKEKGDIPEGYSVSREKKERFSLILESASTNQTSMYLCASSRAGQTGELFFGEGSRLTVL.

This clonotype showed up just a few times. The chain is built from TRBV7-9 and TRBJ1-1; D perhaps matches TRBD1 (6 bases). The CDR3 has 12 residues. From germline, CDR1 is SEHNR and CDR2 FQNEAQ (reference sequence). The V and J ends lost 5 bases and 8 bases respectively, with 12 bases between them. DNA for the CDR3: TGTGCCAGCAGCCCAGAGGGGGGGGAAGCTTTCTTT. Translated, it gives CASSPEGGEAFF.

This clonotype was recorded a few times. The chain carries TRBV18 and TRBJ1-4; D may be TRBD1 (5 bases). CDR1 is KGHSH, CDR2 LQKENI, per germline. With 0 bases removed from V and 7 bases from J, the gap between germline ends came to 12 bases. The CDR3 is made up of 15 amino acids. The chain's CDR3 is CASSPPEGLSEKLFF. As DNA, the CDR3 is TGTGCCAGCTCACCACCGGAGGGGCTCTCTGAAAAACTGTTTTTT.

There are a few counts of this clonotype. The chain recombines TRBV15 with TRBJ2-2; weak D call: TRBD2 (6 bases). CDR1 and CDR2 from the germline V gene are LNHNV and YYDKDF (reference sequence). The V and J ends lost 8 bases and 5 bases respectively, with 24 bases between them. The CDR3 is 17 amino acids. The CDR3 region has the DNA TGTGCCACCCGGCGTTCAGGCGGGGCCTTGCGAACCGGGGAGCTGTTTTTT. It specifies CATRRSGGALRTGELFF.

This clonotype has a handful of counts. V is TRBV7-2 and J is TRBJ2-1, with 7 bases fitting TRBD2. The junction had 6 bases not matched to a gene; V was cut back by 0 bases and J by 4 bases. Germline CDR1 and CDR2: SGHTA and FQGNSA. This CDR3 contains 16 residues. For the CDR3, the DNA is TGTGCCAGCAGCTTAGCGCCCCGGGACTATTACAATGAGCAGTTCTTC. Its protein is CASSLAPRDYYNEQFF.

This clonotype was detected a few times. This chain's CDR3 is CASSEEGGSYNEQFF. CDR3 DNA sequence: TGTGCCAGCAGCGAGGAGGGGGGATCCTACAATGAGCAGTTCTTC. The chain is built from TRBV9 and TRBJ2-1; D tentatively reads TRBD1 or TRBD2 (6 bases each). With 3 bases removed from V and 1 base from J, the gap between germline ends came to 11 bases. There are 15 residues in the CDR3. Germline values: CDR1 SGDLS, CDR2 YYNGEE.

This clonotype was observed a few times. Written as DNA, the CDR3 is TGTGCCAGCTGTTTGGAGCCGTACCAAGAGACCCAGTACTTC. Protein product: CASCLEPYQETQYF. The rearrangement uses TRBV6-5 and TRBJ2-5, with D uncertain. Germline V gene data show CDR1 as MNHEY and CDR2 as SVGAGI. Trimming cost V 8 bases and J 0 bases, with 13 bases left between them. The CDR3 contains 14 residues.

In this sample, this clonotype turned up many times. The CDR3 nucleotides are TGCGCCAGCAGCCGAGCGTCTCCGGGACCCCTAGGTCCAGATACGCAGTATTTT. This encodes CASSRASPGPLGPDTQYF. The gene calls are TRBV4-1 and TRBJ2-3; D tentatively fits TRBD1 or TRBD2 (5 bases each). The CDR3 loop spans 18 amino acids. Germline V gene lookup returns CDR1 MGHRA and CDR2 YSYEKL. V was cut by 4 bases and J by 4 bases, with 24 bases left in between.

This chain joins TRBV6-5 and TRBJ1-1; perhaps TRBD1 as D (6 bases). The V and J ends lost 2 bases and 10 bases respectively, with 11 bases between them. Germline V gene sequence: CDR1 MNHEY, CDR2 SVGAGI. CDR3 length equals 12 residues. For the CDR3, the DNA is TGTGCCAGCAGTTACGAGAGGGGGAGAGCTTTCTTT. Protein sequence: CASSYERGRAFF.

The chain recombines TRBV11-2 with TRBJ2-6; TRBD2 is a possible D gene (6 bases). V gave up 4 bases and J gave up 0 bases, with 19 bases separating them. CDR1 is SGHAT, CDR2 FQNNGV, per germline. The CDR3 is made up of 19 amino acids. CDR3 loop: CASSSPRVIGGSGANVLTF. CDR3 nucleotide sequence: TGTGCCAGCAGCTCGCCTAGGGTAATCGGGGGCTCTGGGGCCAACGTCCTGACTTTC.

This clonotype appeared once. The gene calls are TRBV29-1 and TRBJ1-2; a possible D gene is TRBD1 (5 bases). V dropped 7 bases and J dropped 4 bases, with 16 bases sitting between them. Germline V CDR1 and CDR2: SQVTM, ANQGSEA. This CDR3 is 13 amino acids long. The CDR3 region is CSAWDGNSYGYTF. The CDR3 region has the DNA TGCAGCGCCTGGGACGGGAATAGCTATGGCTACACCTTC. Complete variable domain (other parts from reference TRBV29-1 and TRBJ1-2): SAVISQKPSRDICQRGTSLTIQCQVDSQVTMMFWYRQQPGQSLTLIATANQGSEATYESGFVIDKFPISRPNLTFSTLTVSNMSPEDSSIYLCSAWDGNSYGYTFGSGTRLTVV.

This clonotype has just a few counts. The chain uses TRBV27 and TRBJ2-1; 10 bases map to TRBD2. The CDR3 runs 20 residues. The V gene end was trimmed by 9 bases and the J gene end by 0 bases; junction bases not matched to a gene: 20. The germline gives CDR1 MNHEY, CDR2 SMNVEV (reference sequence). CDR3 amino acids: CASKKGRLAGEITSYNEQFF. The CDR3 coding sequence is TGTGCCAGTAAAAAGGGGAGGCTAGCGGGGGAGATAACCTCCTACAATGAGCAGTTCTTC.

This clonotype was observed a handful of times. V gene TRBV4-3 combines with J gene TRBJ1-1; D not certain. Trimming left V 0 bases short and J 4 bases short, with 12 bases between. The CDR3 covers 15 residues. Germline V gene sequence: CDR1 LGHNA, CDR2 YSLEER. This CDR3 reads CASSQDRDYGTEAFF. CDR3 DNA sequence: TGCGCCAGCAGCCAAGATAGGGATTACGGCACTGAAGCTTTCTTT.

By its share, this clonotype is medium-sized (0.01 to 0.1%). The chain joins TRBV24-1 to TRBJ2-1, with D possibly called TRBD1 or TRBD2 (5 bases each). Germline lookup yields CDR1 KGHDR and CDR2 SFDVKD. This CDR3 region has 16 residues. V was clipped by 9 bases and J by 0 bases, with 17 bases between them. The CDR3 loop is CATRGRNVSSYNEQFF. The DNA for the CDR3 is TGTGCCACCCGGGGCCGGAATGTTAGCTCCTACAATGAGCAGTTCTTC.

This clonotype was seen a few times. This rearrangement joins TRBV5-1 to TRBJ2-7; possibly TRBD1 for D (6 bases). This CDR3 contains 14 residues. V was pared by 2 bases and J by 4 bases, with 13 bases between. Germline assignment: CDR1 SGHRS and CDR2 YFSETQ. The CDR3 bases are TGCGCCAGCAGCTTCTCAGGGGATGGATACGAGCAGTACTTC. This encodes CASSFSGDGYEQYF.

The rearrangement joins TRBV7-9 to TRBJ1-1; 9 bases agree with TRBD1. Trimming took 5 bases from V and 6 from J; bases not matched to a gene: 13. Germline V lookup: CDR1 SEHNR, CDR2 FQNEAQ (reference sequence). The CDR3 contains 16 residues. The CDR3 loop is CASSMPGQGLFAEAFF. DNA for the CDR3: TGTGCCAGCAGCATGCCGGGACAGGGTCTTTTCGCTGAAGCTTTCTTT. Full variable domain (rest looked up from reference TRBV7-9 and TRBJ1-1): DTGVSQNPRHKITKRGQNVTFRCDPISEHNRLYWYRQTLGQGPEFLTYFQNEAQLEKSRLLSDRFSAERPKGSFSTLEIQRTEQGDSAMYLCASSMPGQGLFAEAFFGQGTRLTVV.